Below are 14 T cell receptor beta chains sequenced from a single sample in a study of cytomegalovirus exposure and HLA in healthy donors. The method was immunoSEQ multiplex PCR; TCRdb's version includes in-frame clones alone and lacks a portion of them. The sample lists approximately 200,000 clones; roughly 80% were seen once. The material sequenced was PBMCs. These receptors came from a man aged 18-30 years in good health and CMV-seropositive.

A remark on this clone: Additional DNA sequences in this sample encode the identical CDR3. The chain uses TRBV30 and TRBJ2-3; TRBD2 matches at 11 bases. Losses at the gene ends were 1 base for V and 4 bases for J; bases not matched to a gene: 7. The length of the CDR3 is 16 residues. The germline CDR1 and CDR2 sequences are GTSNPN and SVGIG (reference sequence). The CDR3 coding sequence is TGTGCCTGGAGTGCTTTAGCGGGGGGGGTTGCAGATACGCAGTATTTT. Encoded protein: CAWSALAGGVADTQYF.

V is TRBV9 and J is TRBJ1-3, with a possible D match to TRBD1 (5 bases). There are 15 residues in the CDR3. The V end was cut by 0 bases, the J end by 0 bases, with 7 bases between. CDR1 is SGDLS and CDR2 is YYNGEE in the germline V gene. The CDR3 here is CASSVETDSGNTIYF. CDR3 bases: TGTGCCAGCAGCGTAGAGACAGACTCTGGAAACACCATATATTTT.

This clone came up once. This chain joins TRBV7-2 and TRBJ1-4; 7 bases are a match to TRBD1. The germline V gene encodes CDR1 SGHTA and CDR2 FQGNSA. Losses at the gene ends were 5 bases for V and 8 bases for J; bases not matched to a gene: 14. The CDR3 runs 16 residues. The CDR3 nucleotides read TGTGCCAGCAGCCTTAGCAGCCGGGACAGTAAGGAAAAACTGTTTTTT. It is translated as CASSLSSRDSKEKLFF.

This clone was picked up a small number of times. V gene TRBV27 combines with J gene TRBJ2-7; 8 nucleotides align to TRBD1. V trimming: 8 bases; J trimming: 5 bases; junction bases outside the gene matches: 8. The germline V gene has CDR1 MNHEY and CDR2 SMNVEV (reference sequence). This CDR3 has 13 amino acids. CDR3 DNA: TGTGCCAGCTGGACAGGGTTCCGGGACGAGCAGTACTTC. Amino acids: CASWTGFRDEQYF.

The J gene is TRBJ1-4, the V gene TRBV7-9; D remains unclear. There are 14 residues in the CDR3. Between the trimmed V and J ends, which lost 1 base and 10 bases, there was a span of 13 bases. Germline CDR1 and CDR2: SEHNR and FQNEAQ (reference sequence). The CDR3 loop is CASSLGWGDGKLFF. CDR3 nucleotide sequence: TGTGCCAGCAGCTTAGGGTGGGGAGATGGAAAACTGTTTTTT.

The chain uses TRBV7-2 and TRBJ2-7; 12 positions agree with TRBD2. CDR1 is SGHTA, CDR2 FQGNSA, per germline. The CDR3 is made up of 15 amino acids. V gave up 2 bases and J gave up 9 bases; unmatched junction bases: 8. The chain's CDR3 is CASSLSLAGGNGQYF. CDR3 sequence (DNA): TGTGCCAGCAGCTTATCACTAGCGGGAGGAAATGGGCAGTACTTC.

The count of this clone is one. This chain joins TRBV30 and TRBJ2-1, with 7 bases lining up with TRBD2. The trim removed 8 bases at V and 5 bases at J, leaving 9 bases unmatched. This CDR3 is built from 13 residues. Germline V CDR1 and CDR2: GTSNPN, SVGIG (reference sequence). CDR3 sequence reads: CARGGSANNEQFF. CDR3 DNA sequence: TGTGCCCGAGGCGGGAGCGCGAACAATGAGCAGTTCTTC. Full variable domain (outside the CDR3, taken from reference TRBV30 and TRBJ2-1): SQTIHQWPATLVQPVGSPLSLECTVEGTSNPNLYWYRQAAGRGLQLLFYSVGIGQISSEVPQNLSASRPQDRQFILSSKKLLLSDSGFYLCARGGSANNEQFFGPGTRLTVL.

The chain carries TRBV19 and TRBJ2-6; the D is unclear. V shed 7 bases and J shed 0 bases, with 4 bases lying between them. The CDR3 loop spans 13 amino acids. Germline lookup yields CDR1 LNHDA and CDR2 SQIVND (reference sequence). CDR3 bases: TGTGCCAGTATTCTCTCTGGGGCCAACGTCCTGACTTTC. Translating it yields CASILSGANVLTF. Combining the CDR3 with reference TRBV19 and TRBJ2-6 gives the whole variable domain DGGITQSPKYLFRKEGQNVTLSCEQNLNHDAMYWYRQDPGQGLRLIYYSQIVNDFQKGDIAEGYSVSREKKESFPLTVTSAQKNPTAFYLCASILSGANVLTFGAGSRLTVL.

The chain uses TRBV2 and TRBJ2-7; 9 nucleotides line up with TRBD2. J gave up 3 bases and V 10 bases, and 7 bases lay outside the gene matches. CDR3 length: 13 amino acids. Germline V CDR1 and CDR2: SNHLY, FYNNEI. CDR3 residues: CATLGREGYEQYF. DNA for the CDR3: TGTGCCACCCTGGGGCGGGAGGGCTACGAGCAGTACTTC.

The rearrangement uses TRBV7-9 and TRBJ1-1; possibly TRBD1 for D (5 bases). Germline V gene lookup returns CDR1 SEHNR and CDR2 FQNEAQ (reference sequence). The CDR3 totals 15 residues. V was cut by 5 bases and J by 2 bases, with 15 bases left in between. Here the CDR3 reads CASSPPAGPNTEAFF. The CDR3 DNA follows: TGTGCCAGCAGCCCCCCAGCGGGGCCAAACACTGAAGCTTTCTTT.

In this sample, this clone turned up once. The chain joins TRBV28 to TRBJ2-6, with a possible D match to TRBD1 (6 bases). The CDR3 runs to 13 residues. Germline values: CDR1 MDHEN, CDR2 SYDVKM. Between the trimmed V and J ends, which lost 7 bases and 8 bases, there was a span of 12 bases. CDR3 nucleotides: TGTGCCAGCAATGGGGGCGGTTCCAACGTCCTGACTTTC. Translation: CASNGGGSNVLTF.

This chain links TRBV6-4 with TRBJ2-1; 7 bases line up with TRBD2. V was pared by 3 bases and J by 6 bases, with 11 bases of the junction left unmatched. This CDR3 comprises 16 residues. CDR1 is MRHNA, CDR2 SNTAGT, per germline. DNA for the CDR3: TGTGCCAGCAGTGAGTCAGAGGCGGGAGTTGGCAATGAGCAGTTCTTC. This translates into CASSESEAGVGNEQFF.

This clone has more than one count but fewer than ten. The chain uses TRBV5-6 and TRBJ2-7; possible D gene TRBD1, 6 bases. Germline CDR1 is SGHDT and CDR2 is YYEEEE. V lost 2 bases and J lost 9, with 24 bases in between. The CDR3 length is 16 residues. CDR3 loop: CASSFPRLQGLGGQYF. CDR3 sequence (DNA): TGTGCCAGCAGCTTTCCCCGACTCCAGGGGCTAGGTGGGCAGTACTTC.

As regards this clone: The final CDR3 position lacks the conserved phenylalanine or tryptophan, pointing to a likely read error. It is unclear where the CDR3 begins or ends on the DNA, so no DNA is shown, and the CDR3 is as TCRdb lists it. The J gene is TRBJ2-3, the V gene TRBV6-1; the table gives TRBD2 as D, unverified against the DNA. Germline CDR1 reads MNHNS; CDR2 reads SASEGT. Counting both end residues, the CDR3 totals 11 amino acids. The CDR3 reads CASTTGLLMWL.